This TCR beta chain originates from a study of OX40 agonist ivuxolimab in advanced cancers. General observations from the study: At doses 0.1 to 3.0 mg/kg, CD4+ and CD8+ clones expanded. The study found that CD8+ T cells averaged more expanded clones than CD4+.

Produced via immunoSEQ multiplex PCR; TCRdb's table is partial and in-frame only. The sample consists of 22,000 or so clones, approximately 82% of them appearing once. Any history of autoimmune disease or systemic immunosuppression disqualified patients. A note on this clone: The antigen remains undetermined.

Trimming cost V 6 bases and J 6 bases, with 8 bases left between them. Per the germline V gene, CDR1 is SGHNT and CDR2 is YENEEA. CDR3 length equals 12 residues. The TCR was taken from an adult with an advanced solid tumor such as melanoma, head and neck, liver or kidney cancer. The chain carries TRBV11-3 and TRBJ2-2; D is undetermined. The sample consisted of CD4+ or CD8+ T cells sorted from blood, taken in a trial of the OX40 agonist ivuxolimab. For the CDR3, the DNA is TGTGCCAGCAGGGAGTACTCCGGGGAGCTGTTTTTT. Its translation: CASREYSGELFF.